Each of the 27 T cell receptor beta chains below was sequenced from the same sample in a study of T cell changes during pregnancy in multiple sclerosis. The data were produced by immunoSEQ multiplex PCR, yet TCRdb's version contains in-frame clones alone and is incomplete. The repertoire holds some 17,000 clones, with 88% as singletons. Sequenced here: CD8+ T cells from peripheral blood mononuclear cells, sampled after pregnancy. The receptor set was obtained from a female donor in good health, enrolled as a control in a pregnancy study.

The chain uses TRBV6-4 and TRBJ1-1, with 7 bases fitting TRBD1. This CDR3 has 13 amino acids. With 6 bases clipped from V and 6 bases from J, the junction kept 7 bases outside the gene matches. Germline assignment: CDR1 MRHNA and CDR2 SNTAGT. The CDR3 DNA is TGTGCCAGCAGACGGGACAGAATGGCTGAAGCTTTCTTT. Translated: CASRRDRMAEAFF.

The chain carries TRBV5-6 and TRBJ1-4; 7 nucleotides align to TRBD1. From germline, CDR1 is SGHDT and CDR2 YYEEEE. The CDR3 has 18 residues. The V gene end was trimmed by 3 bases and the J gene end by 5 bases; junction bases not matched to a gene: 16. The CDR3 DNA sequence: TGTGCCAGCAGCTCTGACAGGGCCGCAAAGATCCTGAATGAAAAACTGTTTTTT. Amino acids: CASSSDRAAKILNEKLFF. The whole variable domain, remainder taken from reference TRBV5-6 and TRBJ1-4, is DAGVTQSPTHLIKTRGQQVTLRCSPKSGHDTVSWYQQALGQGPQFIFQYYEEEERQRGNFPDRFSGHQFPNYSSELNVNALLLGDSALYLCASSSDRAAKILNEKLFFGSGTQLSVL.

This sequence joins TRBV14 and TRBJ2-2; D perhaps matches TRBD1 (5 bases). CDR3 size: 14 residues. Trimming removed 3 bases from V and 7 bases from J, with 12 bases in between. Germline V gene lookup returns CDR1 SGHDN and CDR2 FVKESK. CDR3 coding DNA: TGTGCCAGCAGCCATGGACCAGGGTACGGGGAGCTGTTTTTT. Protein sequence: CASSHGPGYGELFF.

This clone is deemed medium-sized. V usage is TRBV6-4 and J usage is TRBJ2-5; 10 bases agree with TRBD2. V lost 3 bases, J lost 2 bases, and 0 bases stayed unmatched. Germline V gives CDR1 MRHNA, CDR2 SNTAGT. CDR3 length: 14 residues. The CDR3 here is CASSEAGGQETQYF. The CDR3, as DNA: TGTGCCAGCAGTGAAGCGGGAGGGCAAGAGACCCAGTACTTC.

The rearrangement uses TRBV11-1 and TRBJ2-2, with 7 bases identical to TRBD2. CDR3 length equals 16 residues. The ends lost 4 bases at V and 2 bases at J; junction bases unmatched: 7. Germline CDR1 reads SGHAT; CDR2 reads FQDESV (reference sequence). The chain's CDR3 is CASSWAGGTNTGELFF. CDR3 in DNA: TGTGCCAGCAGCTGGGCCGGGGGGACCAACACCGGGGAGCTGTTTTTT.

The rearrangement links TRBV6-6 to TRBJ2-3; 11 bases are shared with TRBD1. This CDR3 spans 15 amino acids. Trimming removed 7 bases from V and 6 bases from J; junction bases left unmatched: 9. Germline assignment: CDR1 MNHNY and CDR2 SVGAGI (reference sequence). CDR3 DNA: TGTGCCAGCAACGACCGGGACAGGGGGGAGGATACGCAGTATTTT. This gives the protein CASNDRDRGEDTQYF.

CDR3 protein: CASSSEPGLTNEQFF. CDR3 nucleotides: TGTGCCAGCAGTTCAGAACCGGGACTAACCAATGAGCAGTTCTTC. J is TRBJ2-1 and V is TRBV28; 7 positions match TRBD2. The trim removed 4 bases at V and 6 bases at J, leaving 9 bases unmatched. This CDR3 is 15 amino acids long. CDR1 and CDR2 from the germline V gene are MDHEN and SYDVKM.

The CDR3 coding sequence is TGTGCCAGCTCAGGTGAATTCACTGGAAACACCATATATTTT. Its protein is CASSGEFTGNTIYF. The chain is built from TRBV7-9 and TRBJ1-3; D not resolved. The CDR3 is 14 residues long. CDR1 and CDR2 from the germline V gene are SEHNR and FQNEAQ (reference sequence). The V gene lost 8 bases and the J gene lost 2 bases, with 13 bases spanning the gap.

This chain links TRBV10-3 with TRBJ2-7; unclear D gene. V shed 3 bases and J shed 0 bases, with 6 bases lying between them. Per germline, CDR1 ENHRY and CDR2 SYGVKD. This CDR3 comprises 13 residues. This CDR3 is CAISDVHSYEQYF. Written as DNA, the CDR3 is TGTGCCATCAGTGATGTCCACTCCTACGAGCAGTACTTC.

The chain couples TRBV11-2 to TRBJ2-4, with 8 nucleotides matching TRBD2. This CDR3 has 15 amino acids. Germline V CDR1 and CDR2: SGHAT, FQNNGV. The V gene end was trimmed by 3 bases and the J gene end by 8 bases; junction bases not matched to a gene: 9. In DNA, the CDR3 is TGTGCCAGCAGCTTTTGGGGCGGGGGGCCGGACATTCAGTACTTC. Translation: CASSFWGGGPDIQYF.

The CDR3 protein is CASSSLAGTYNEQFF. The CDR3 DNA follows: TGTGCCAGCAGCTCCTTAGCGGGAACCTACAATGAGCAGTTCTTC. The chain employs TRBV7-3 and TRBJ2-1; 8 bases line up with TRBD2. With 4 bases clipped from V and 2 bases from J, the junction kept 4 bases outside the gene matches. CDR3 size: 15 residues. Germline CDR1 reads SGHTA; CDR2 reads FQGTGA.

J is TRBJ2-6 and V is TRBV28, with TRBD1 matching 7 bases. Germline loops: CDR1 MDHEN, CDR2 SYDVKM. Trimming at V came to 6 bases and at J to 6 bases, leaving 8 bases not matched to a gene. The CDR3 runs to 15 residues. As DNA, the CDR3 is TGTGCCAGCAGCACAGGGGACAACGAGGCCAACGTCCTGACTTTC. Protein sequence: CASSTGDNEANVLTF.

The chain has TRBV2 and TRBJ2-7, with no clear D. Between the trimmed V and J ends, which lost 3 bases and 6 bases, there was a span of 15 bases. The germline gives CDR1 SNHLY, CDR2 FYNNEI. This CDR3 has 14 residues. The CDR3 bases are TGTGCCAGCAGTGACTTCGCCAGGCTGACCGAGCAGTACTTC. Its translation: CASSDFARLTEQYF.

A few counts support this clone. This sequence joins TRBV7-3 and TRBJ2-3, with TRBD2 matching 9 bases. Trimming removed 5 bases from V and 2 bases from J; junction bases left unmatched: 11. In germline, CDR1 is SGHTA, CDR2 FQGTGA. The CDR3 is 17 residues long. The CDR3 nucleotides are TGTGCCAGCAGCCCAAGGGGGTGGACTAGCGACACAGATACGCAGTATTTT. Translated: CASSPRGWTSDTDTQYF.

Points on this clone: The junction departs from the called germline gene at one end, perhaps through a read error. V usage is TRBV7-7 and J usage is TRBJ2-3; 9 bases agree with TRBD2. CDR1 SSHAT and CDR2 FNYEAQ come from the germline V gene (reference sequence). The CDR3 is 15 residues long. The CDR3 nucleotides read TGTGCTAGCAGCTTCGGACTAGCGAGCACAGATACGCAGTATTTT. Protein sequence: CASSFGLASTDTQYF.

This chain connects TRBV28 to TRBJ2-1; D possibly corresponds to TRBD2 (6 bases). V was trimmed by 3 bases and J by 0 bases, leaving 15 bases between them. The CDR3 contains 17 residues. Germline assignment: CDR1 MDHEN and CDR2 SYDVKM. The CDR3 nucleotides read TGTGCCAGCAGTTTCACCGGCGGGGACCCCTCCTACAATGAGCAGTTCTTC. Amino acids: CASSFTGGDPSYNEQFF.

The chain links TRBV19 to TRBJ2-7, with D possibly TRBD2 on 5 matching bases. This CDR3 contains 13 residues. Germline-derived CDR1 and CDR2 are LNHDA and SQIVND (reference sequence). V was clipped by 3 bases and J by 5 bases, with 11 bases between them. The CDR3 reads CASSMGALDEQYF. The DNA of the CDR3 is TGTGCCAGTAGTATGGGAGCGTTGGACGAGCAGTACTTC.

The chain links TRBV5-4 to TRBJ1-1; D may be TRBD1 (6 bases). Germline values: CDR1 SGHNT, CDR2 YYREEE (reference sequence). Trimming took 5 bases from V and 8 from J, leaving 10 bases between them. CDR3 length: 11 residues. In DNA form, the CDR3 reads TGTGCCAGCAGTTCCGGACAGGAAGCTTTCTTT. Its protein product is CASSSGQEAFF.

The chain couples TRBV4-2 to TRBJ2-5; 11 nucleotides align to TRBD1. The DNA matches TRBJ2-7 better at its end, which makes the J call doubtful. The CDR3 runs 16 residues. Germline-derived CDR1 and CDR2 are LGHNA and YNFKEQ. The CDR3 DNA follows: TGTGCCAGCAGCCAAGATAGGGGGACAGGGGGCTACGAGCAGTACTTC. Its translation: CASSQDRGTGGYEQYF.

The V call is TRBV27, the J call TRBJ2-7; D might be TRBD1 (6 bases). Between the trimmed V and J ends, which lost 5 bases and 5 bases, there was a span of 16 bases. Germline V gene sequence: CDR1 MNHEY, CDR2 SMNVEV (reference sequence). This CDR3 is 14 amino acids long. CDR3 loop: CASSLQQGNNEQYF. The CDR3 nucleotides are TGTGCCAGCAGTCTTCAACAGGGTAACAACGAGCAGTACTTC.

The gene calls are TRBV2 and TRBJ1-1; D ambiguous. CDR1 is SNHLY and CDR2 is FYNNEI in the germline V gene. V was trimmed by 5 bases and J by 4 bases, leaving 5 bases between them. CDR3 length: 11 amino acids. CDR3 sequence (DNA): TGTGCCAGCAGTAGAGCCACTGAAGCTTTCTTT. It is translated as CASSRATEAFF.

The gene calls are TRBV6-1 and TRBJ2-1, with D possibly TRBD2 on 6 matching bases. The CDR3 totals 13 residues. Germline V gene sequence: CDR1 MNHNS, CDR2 SASEGT. Trimming took off 9 bases at V and 6 bases at J, with 15 bases between the two ends. CDR3 bases: TGTGCCAGTCAACTAGCTTTCATCAATGAGCAGTTCTTC. This encodes CASQLAFINEQFF.

V usage is TRBV6-6 and J usage is TRBJ2-7; 10 bases map to TRBD2. The CDR3 runs 15 residues. Germline V gene sequence: CDR1 MNHNY, CDR2 SVGAGI (reference sequence). V lost 6 bases and J lost 6; bases outside the gene matches: 11. This CDR3 is CASRISGRALSEQYF. The DNA for the CDR3 is TGTGCCAGCAGGATCAGCGGGAGGGCCCTTTCCGAGCAGTACTTC.

The chain joins TRBV2 to TRBJ2-5, with 13 bases aligning to TRBD2. V trimming: 6 bases; J trimming: 5 bases; junction bases outside the gene matches: 9. CDR1 is SNHLY, CDR2 FYNNEI, per germline. The CDR3 is 16 amino acids. Written as DNA, the CDR3 is TGTGCCAGCAGAGGAAGACTAGCGGGGGGCGGGGAGACCCAGTACTTC. Translation: CASRGRLAGGGETQYF.

This chain links TRBV7-9 with TRBJ1-2, with D possibly being TRBD1 (5 bases). Per the germline V gene, CDR1 is SEHNR and CDR2 is FQNEAQ (reference sequence). The germline V and J ends were trimmed by 5 bases and 7 bases, with 11 bases remaining between them. The CDR3 length is 12 residues. The CDR3 DNA reads TGTGCCAGCAGCACAACAGGCGGTGGCTACACCTTC. It encodes CASSTTGGGYTF.

The rearrangement joins TRBV7-9 to TRBJ2-2; D is ambiguous. Trimming shortened V by 2 bases and J by 6 bases, and 16 bases separated the two germline ends. The CDR3 has 16 amino acids. In germline, CDR1 is SEHNR, CDR2 FQNEAQ (reference sequence). The DNA of the CDR3 is TGTGCCAGCAGCTTAACACCCCTCAACCTCCCCGGGGAGCTGTTTTTT. Translating it yields CASSLTPLNLPGELFF.

The chain employs TRBV6-1 and TRBJ2-7; 8 nucleotides align to TRBD2. CDR3 size: 14 residues. The V gene end was trimmed by 8 bases and the J gene end by 2 bases; junction bases not matched to a gene: 8. The germline V gene has CDR1 MNHNS and CDR2 SASEGT. In DNA form, the CDR3 reads TGTGCCAGCGGCCAGACTAGCGAGGCCTACGAGCAGTACTTC. Amino acids: CASGQTSEAYEQYF.